One T cell receptor beta chain is described in this entry. This entry comes from a study of response to subunit inactivated influenza vaccine. MiXCR, applied by TCRdb to the RT-PCR reads, yields one record per CDR3 protein. The sample carries about 240,000 distinct CDR3 sequences, more than 10% recorded once. The sequence came from a man over 45 who received an inactivated influenza vaccine. The source material was non-naive T cells sorted from PBMCs, sampled less than 15 days before vaccination.

Here the CDR3 DNA reads TGTGCCAGCAGCGCCCCCACGAACACTGAAGCTTTCTTT. Its protein is CASSAPTNTEAFF. The chain carries TRBV9 and TRBJ1-1; D remains ambiguous. The CDR3 covers 13 residues. CDR1 and CDR2 (germline): SGDLS, YYNGEE. V was shortened by 3 bases and J by 1 base, with 7 bases between the two germline ends.